This is a list of T cell receptor beta chains from one sample in a study of T cell repertoires in ileal Crohn's disease. Data came from immunoSEQ multiplex PCR; TCRdb stores just in-frame clones and leaves some out. The data contain fewer than 20,000 clones, 70% to 90% of them seen just once; the ten biggest clones take up 5.5% to 7%. The sequencing input was ileal tissue. These receptors were collected from an adult with Crohn's disease. CDR3s include the opening cysteine and the closing phenylalanine or tryptophan. Fields, in order: clone size, J gene, D gene, V gene, CDR3 protein, CDR3 DNA. D genes are given only for firm matches. Not every row has a clone size; where given, it reads once, few, many or a size class.

.,TRBJ1-5,TRBD1,TRBV2,CASSAGTGGQPQHF,TGTGCCAGCAGCGCCGGGACAGGGGGACAGCCCCAGCATTTT
once,TRBJ2-7,.,TRBV5-6,CASSSQSRYEQYF,TGTGCCAGCAGCTCGCAGTCCCGCTACGAGCAGTACTTC
.,TRBJ1-2,.,TRBV2,CASSVGVDYGYTF,TGTGCCAGCAGTGTCGGGGTTGACTATGGCTACACCTTC
few,TRBJ2-3,.,TRBV5-1,CASSPDLQTISTDTQYF,TGCGCCAGCAGCCCCGACCTACAGACGATTAGCACAGATACGCAGTATTTT
.,TRBJ2-1,.,TRBV7-9,CASSLGLREQFF,TGTGCCAGCAGCTTAGGTCTGAGGGAGCAGTTCTTC
.,TRBJ2-7,.,TRBV7-2,CASSLVAVDYEQYF,TGTGCCAGCAGCTTAGTAGCTGTGGACTACGAGCAGTACTTC
once,TRBJ2-4,.,TRBV7-2,CASSPRGTPYIQYF,TGTGCCAGCAGCCCTCGGGGGACCCCCTACATTCAGTACTTC
.,TRBJ1-3,.,TRBV7-9,CASSSSDTIYF,TGTGCCAGCAGCTCCTCGGACACCATATATTTT
.,TRBJ2-7,.,TRBV19,CASSINKIYEQYF,TGTGCCAGTAGTATTAACAAGATCTACGAGCAGTACTTC
.,TRBJ2-7,TRBD1,TRBV28,CASSRGPAASYEQYF,TGTGCCAGCTCGAGGGGGCCCGCGGCCTCCTACGAGCAGTACTTC
.,TRBJ1-3,TRBD1,TRBV9,CASSLKTDAGQFSGNTIYF,TGTGCCAGCAGCCTGAAAACAGACGCGGGACAGTTCTCTGGAAACACCATATATTTT
.,TRBJ2-7,TRBD2,TRBV28,CASSSSGSSYEQYF,TGTGCCAGCAGTTCTAGCGGCAGCTCCTACGAGCAGTACTTC
few,TRBJ1-1,TRBD1,TRBV15,CATSRRPTGTVNTEAFF,TGTGCCACCAGCAGACGGCCTACCGGGACAGTTAACACTGAAGCTTTCTTT
.,TRBJ2-1,TRBD2,TRBV13,CASSLGLAGGHEQFF,TGTGCCAGCAGCTTGGGGCTAGCGGGGGGCCATGAGCAGTTCTTC
.,TRBJ1-1,.,TRBV10-3,CAISFTQGEAFF,TGTGCCATCAGTTTCACACAGGGTGAAGCTTTCTTT
.,TRBJ2-7,TRBD1,TRBV10-1,CASSALRTGGHYEQYF,TGCGCCAGCAGTGCTCTCCGGACAGGGGGCCACTACGAGCAGTACTTC